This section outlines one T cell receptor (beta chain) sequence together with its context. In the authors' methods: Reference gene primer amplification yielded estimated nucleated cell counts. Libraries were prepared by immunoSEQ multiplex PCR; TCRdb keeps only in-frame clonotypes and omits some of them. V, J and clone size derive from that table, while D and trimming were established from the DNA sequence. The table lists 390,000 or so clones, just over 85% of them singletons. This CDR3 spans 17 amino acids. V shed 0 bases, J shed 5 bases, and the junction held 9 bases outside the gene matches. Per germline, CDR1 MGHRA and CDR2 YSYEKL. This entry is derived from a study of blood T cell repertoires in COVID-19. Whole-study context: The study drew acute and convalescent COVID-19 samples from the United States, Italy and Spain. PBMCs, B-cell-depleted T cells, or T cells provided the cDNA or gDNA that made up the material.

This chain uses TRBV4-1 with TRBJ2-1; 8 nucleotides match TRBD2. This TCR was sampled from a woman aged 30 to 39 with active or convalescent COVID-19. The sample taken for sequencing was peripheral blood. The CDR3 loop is CASSQEPGGGRNNEQFF. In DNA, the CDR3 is TGCGCCAGCAGCCAAGAACCGGGGGGGGGCCGTAACAATGAGCAGTTCTTC.